This T cell receptor (beta chain) was identified in a study of T cells in Graves' hyperthyroidism and ophthalmopathy. Across the study: Blood was drawn when the patient was first diagnosed and still untreated.

The germline V gene encodes CDR1 LGHDT and CDR2 YNNKEL (reference sequence). The CDR3 consists of 12 residues. Amplification targeted TCR beta CDR3 regions from RNA transcripts. TCR CDR3 underwent first-round RT-PCR with the HTBI primer set. TCRdb analysed the multiplex PCR reads with MiXCR anew, one entry per CDR3 protein. The sample includes fewer than 110,000 distinct CDR3 sequences, 47% of them seen just once. As concerns this clonotype: Its specificity is not known. A read error may be the cause here, since a much bigger clone is one base away.

Whole-study results and caveats: The blood repertoire included most of the expanded thyroid clonotypes above 0.001.

The specimen sequenced was blood. The chain carries TRBV3-1 and TRBJ2-1, with D hard to call. The receptor comes from a man in his forties with Graves' hyperthyroidism. Written as DNA, the CDR3 is TGTGCCAGCGGCCAAGGCCCAGATGGGCAGTTCTTC. The encoded protein is CASGQGPDGQFF.